The next 30 T cell receptor beta chains were all read from a single sample in a study of T cell clonality in common variable immunodeficiency. The data were produced by immunoSEQ multiplex PCR, yet TCRdb's version contains in-frame clones alone and is incomplete. The sample yields about 43,000 clones, without any singletons. Sequencing input: peripheral blood mononuclear cells. The receptors shown here come from a person between 18 and 75 years old in good health.

This clone was picked up many times. The read ends 3 residues early relative to the CDR3; the germline J gene fills the gap. The chain links TRBV6-1 to TRBJ1-2; 8 nucleotides line up with TRBD1. Germline lookup yields CDR1 MNHNS and CDR2 SASEGT. The CDR3 has 15 residues. V was pared by 0 bases and J by 5 bases, with 5 bases of the junction left unmatched. The CDR3 protein is CASSEAGQVWYGYTF. The CDR3 bases that were read are TGTGCCAGCAGTGAAGCGGGACAGGTGTGGTATGGC.

This clone was observed at least ten times. The read terminates 3 residues ahead of where the CDR3 ends, so the germline J gene completes it. This chain links TRBV5-1 with TRBJ2-1, with 11 bases matching TRBD2. The length of the CDR3 is 16 residues. Germline V lookup: CDR1 SGHRS, CDR2 YFSETQ. The junction had 10 bases not matched to a gene; V was cut back by 4 bases and J by 7 bases. CDR3 DNA, as far as it was read: TGCGCCAGCAGCCCCCACCTAGCGGGGGGCAGGAATGAG. It codes for CASSPHLAGGRNE. The full-length CDR3 reads as CASSPHLAGGRNEQFF.

There are a few counts of this clone. A much larger clone differs from this one at a single base, so this may be a read error. The read comes to an end 3 residues before the CDR3 does, leaving the germline J gene to fill in the end. The rearrangement uses TRBV6-2 or TRBV6-3 and TRBJ2-4; the D gene is possibly TRBD1 (6 bases). The CDR3 totals 14 residues. From germline, CDR1 is MNHEY and CDR2 SVGEGT. This chain's CDR3 is CASSYSGVVETQYF. CDR3 DNA, as far as it was read: TGTGCCAGCAGTTATTCAGGGGTTGTAGAGACT.

This clone has ten or more counts. From the germline J gene comes the end of the CDR3, since the read stops 3 residues before it. The gene calls are TRBV19 and TRBJ1-6; 7 bases are a match to TRBD1. There are 17 residues in the CDR3. CDR1 and CDR2 (germline): LNHDA, SQIVND (reference sequence). Trimming at V came to 1 base and at J to 3 bases, leaving 6 bases not matched to a gene. Incomplete CDR3 DNA: TGTGCCAGTAGTATAGCATCGACAGGGAACTATAATTCACCC. Translating gives CASSIASTGNYNSP. The full CDR3 protein is CASSIASTGNYNSPLHF.

This clone was counted only a few times. The missing CDR3 end, 3 residues past where the read stops, is filled in from the germline J gene. The V gene is TRBV2, the J gene TRBJ1-4; weak D call: TRBD1 (5 bases). The CDR3 covers 17 residues. The V gene's germline CDR1 is SNHLY and CDR2 FYNNEI. The CDR3 reads CASSTGRTTNYNSPLFF. CDR3 DNA (partial): TGTGCCAGCAGCACAGGAAGGACGACAAATTATAATTCACCA.

Comment on this clone: One end of the junction does not line up with germline, which may come from a read error. The read finishes 3 residues shy of the CDR3 end, and the germline J gene is used to complete it. At the DNA level, this CDR3 is encoded by other sequences in the same sample as well. The chain is built from TRBV5-6 and TRBJ1-3; D is possibly TRBD1 (5 bases). The CDR3 extends over 14 amino acids. Germline V gene data show CDR1 as SGHDT and CDR2 as YYEEEE. The sequenced CDR3 bases are TGTGCCAGCAGCCCGACCAGGGAAGGAAACACG. Its protein is CASSPTREGNT. The whole CDR3 protein reads CASSPTREGNTIYF.

This clone has at least ten counts. The CDR3 is cut off 3 residues early in the read; its end comes from the germline J gene. This rearrangement joins TRBV10-3 to TRBJ2-1, with 8 nucleotides matching TRBD2. Germline CDR1 reads ENHRY; CDR2 reads SYGVKD. The V segment lost 3 bases and the J segment 1 base; nucleotides outside the gene matches: 2. The CDR3 has 15 amino acids. The CDR3 region is CAISETSGSYNEQFF. The sequenced part of the CDR3 DNA is TGTGCCATCAGTGAAACTAGCGGTTCCTACAATGAG.

This clone was observed at least ten times. The CDR3 goes on 3 residues after the read ends, and that part is filled in from the germline J gene. This rearrangement joins TRBV5-4 to TRBJ2-1, with 9 positions matching TRBD2. The length of the CDR3 is 15 residues. CDR1 SGHNT and CDR2 YYREEE come from the germline V gene (reference sequence). Germline trimming cut 0 bases from V and 8 bases from J; bases unmatched to any gene: 6. CDR3: CASSLEGSGSHEQFF. The sequenced part of the CDR3 DNA is TGTGCCAGCAGCTTGGAGGGTAGCGGGAGCCATGAG.

This clone has ten or more counts. The CDR3 end falls 3 residues outside the read, so it is completed with the germline J gene. The V call is TRBV5-6, the J call TRBJ1-1; the match to TRBD1 covers 8 bases. CDR3 length equals 13 residues. Unmatched junction bases numbered 4, after V lost 2 bases and J lost 7 bases. In germline, CDR1 is SGHDT, CDR2 YYEEEE. CDR3 amino acids: CASSLGQGGEAFF. The covered CDR3 bases are TGTGCCAGCAGCTTAGGACAGGGCGGTGAA.

This clone was found many times. The sequence runs out 3 residues before the end of the CDR3; the remainder is reconstructed from the germline J gene. The chain is built from TRBV3-1 (or the pseudogene TRBV3-2) and TRBJ2-7, with 9 nucleotides matching TRBD1. Germline loops: CDR1 LGHDT, CDR2 YNNKEL (reference sequence). This CDR3 has 14 amino acids. Losses at the gene ends were 4 bases for V and 4 bases for J; bases not matched to a gene: 5. The DNA read from the CDR3 is TGTGCCAGCAGCCCCGGGACAGGGAATTACGAG. Encoded protein: CASSPGTGNYE. The entire CDR3 is CASSPGTGNYEQYF.

This clone was counted many times. The CDR3 is cut off 3 residues early in the read; its end comes from the germline J gene. The rearrangement uses TRBV19 and TRBJ1-1; possible D gene TRBD1, 5 bases. The V end was cut by 7 bases, the J end by 5 bases, with 17 bases between. The CDR3 has 14 residues. Germline assignment: CDR1 LNHDA and CDR2 SQIVND (reference sequence). The part of the CDR3 DNA that was read is TGTGCCAGTAAAGATCCCATTACAGGAACTGAA. Encoded protein: CASKDPITGTE. The CDR3 in full is CASKDPITGTEAFF.

This clone was detected many times. The read ends 3 residues before the CDR3 terminus; that terminus is restored from the germline J gene. V gene TRBV7-6 combines with J gene TRBJ2-3, with 11 bases lining up with TRBD1. Trimming removed 7 bases from V and 4 bases from J; junction bases left unmatched: 10. The CDR3 has 16 residues. Germline CDR1 SGHVS, CDR2 FNYEAQ. The CDR3 bases that were read are TGTGCCAGCACCCCGACCCCGGGACAGGGGGCAGATACG. It is translated as CASTPTPGQGADT. The whole CDR3 region reads CASTPTPGQGADTQYF.

This clone was picked up many times. The missing CDR3 end, 3 residues past where the read stops, is filled in from the germline J gene. The chain links TRBV30 to TRBJ2-5; 8 positions match TRBD1. This CDR3 region has 15 residues. Trimming at V came to 0 bases and at J to 5 bases, leaving 8 bases not matched to a gene. Germline assignment: CDR1 GTSNPN and CDR2 SVGIG (reference sequence). The DNA read from the CDR3 is TGTGCCTGGAGTGTAGGTACAGGGGGTAGGGAGACC. As protein: CAWSVGTGGRET. The full CDR3 protein reads CAWSVGTGGRETQYF.

This clone has a count of ten or more. An end of the junction differs from the germline gene, which may be a read error. The read terminates 3 residues before the CDR3 end, so the remaining end is supplied by the germline J gene. The rearrangement links TRBV4-2 to TRBJ2-5; possibly TRBD2 for D (5 bases). The CDR3 loop spans 15 amino acids. Germline V gives CDR1 LGHNA, CDR2 YNFKEQ. CDR3 loop: CASSPERASQETQYF. CDR3 DNA (partial): TGCGCCAGCAGCCCCGAGAGGGCATCTCAAGAGACC.

This clone was observed many times. The read ends 3 residues shy of where the CDR3 ends; the end is completed using the germline J gene. The chain carries TRBV2 and TRBJ2-1; TRBD2 matches 8 bases. The CDR3 has 11 residues. The V gene's germline CDR1 is SNHLY and CDR2 FYNNEI. Trimming took 10 bases from V and 6 from J; bases not matched to a gene: 2. CDR3: CATLAGNEQFF. Incomplete CDR3 DNA: TGTGCCACCCTAGCGGGCAATGAG.

This clone was recorded many times. The CDR3 bases that were read are TGCGCCAGCAGCTGGACTAGCGGTACCTACAATGAG. It is translated as CASSWTSGTYNE. The entire CDR3 protein is CASSWTSGTYNEQFF. The chain uses TRBV5-1 and TRBJ2-1, with 10 bases identical to TRBD2. The read halts 3 residues ahead of the CDR3 end, with the missing end drawn from the germline J gene. V shed 3 bases, J shed 2 bases, and the junction held 2 bases outside the gene matches. Germline assignment: CDR1 SGHRS and CDR2 YFSETQ. This CDR3 has 15 residues.

This clone was picked up many times. From the germline J gene comes the end of the CDR3, since the read stops 3 residues before it. The V call is TRBV30, the J call TRBJ2-1; a possible D gene is TRBD2 (6 bases). Trimming cost V 4 bases and J 5 bases, with 18 bases left between them. Germline assignment: CDR1 GTSNPN and CDR2 SVGIG (reference sequence). The CDR3 runs 15 residues. CDR3 in amino acids: CAWTRQGTLNNEQFF. The CDR3 bases that were read are TGTGCCTGGACCCGCCAAGGGACTCTCAACAATGAG.

This clone was observed at least ten times. CDR3 sequence: CASSLGGSGGTQYF. The DNA read from the CDR3 is TGTGCCAGCAGCTTAGGCGGCTCCGGCGGAACG. J is TRBJ2-3 and V is TRBV13; D gene ambiguous. The CDR3 is cut off 3 residues early in the read; its end comes from the germline J gene. CDR3 length: 14 residues. CDR1 and CDR2 (germline): PRHDT, FYEKMQ (reference sequence).

This clone has ten or more counts. An end of the junction does not agree with germline; a read error may underlie this. The DNA ends 3 residues before the CDR3 does, and the rest of the CDR3 is filled in from the germline J gene. V usage is TRBV4-2 and J usage is TRBJ1-5; no clear D. CDR1 LGHNA and CDR2 YNFKEQ come from the germline V gene. This CDR3 region has 15 residues. The CDR3 loop is CASSQEANSNQPQHF. The part of the CDR3 DNA that was read is TGCGCCAGCAGCCAAGAGGCAAATAGCAATCAGCCC.

This clone was seen ten or more times. The CDR3 end lies 3 residues beyond the end of the read and is filled in from the germline J gene. The chain has TRBV30 and TRBJ2-3, with TRBD2 matching 10 bases. V shed 4 bases and J 6 bases; nucleotides not matched to a gene: 7. Germline V CDR1 and CDR2: GTSNPN, SVGIG (reference sequence). This CDR3 region has 14 residues. CDR3 sequence: CAWKEAGGRDTQYF. CDR3 bases read: TGTGCCTGGAAGGAAGCGGGGGGGAGGGATACG.

This clone was recorded at least ten times. The CDR3 end lies 3 residues beyond the end of the read and is filled in from the germline J gene. J is TRBJ2-1 and V is TRBV5-6; weak D call: TRBD2 (5 bases). The CDR3 runs 14 residues. Looked up from germline, CDR1 is SGHDT and CDR2 is YYEEEE. V was cut by 4 bases and J by 0 bases, with 8 bases left in between. The CDR3 loop reads CASSAGVSYNEQFF. The covered CDR3 bases are TGTGCCAGCAGCGCGGGTGTCTCCTACAATGAG.

This clone was seen many times. The sequenced fragment ends 3 residues before the CDR3 boundary, so the rest is inferred from the germline J gene. The chain couples TRBV6-1 to TRBJ1-6, with 10 bases lining up with TRBD1. With 3 bases clipped from V and 10 bases from J, the junction kept 3 bases outside the gene matches. The length of the CDR3 is 14 residues. Germline assignment: CDR1 MNHNS and CDR2 SASEGT. The sequenced part of the CDR3 DNA is TGTGCCAGCAGTGAGGGGACAGGGGCCTCACCC. Translation gives CASSEGTGASP. The complete CDR3 protein is CASSEGTGASPLHF.

This clone was picked up many times. The CDR3 is cut off 3 residues early in the read; its end comes from the germline J gene. V and J are TRBV7-9 and TRBJ2-7; TRBD1 matches at 12 bases. V dropped 3 bases and J dropped 4; count of bases not matched to a gene: 4. There are 15 residues in the CDR3. CDR1 and CDR2 from the germline V gene are SEHNR and FQNEAQ (reference sequence). Partial CDR3 DNA: TGTGCCAGCAGCTTCGGGACAGGGGGCATTTACGAG. This translates into CASSFGTGGIYE. The full-length CDR3 reads as CASSFGTGGIYEQYF.

This clone was seen ten or more times. The read ends 3 residues early relative to the CDR3; the germline J gene fills the gap. The rearrangement joins TRBV30 to TRBJ1-1; TRBD1 aligns across 8 bases. The trim removed 5 bases at V and 1 base at J, leaving 0 bases unmatched. Germline V gene data show CDR1 as GTSNPN and CDR2 as SVGIG (reference sequence). This CDR3 contains 12 residues. CDR3 DNA, as far as it was read: TGTGCCTGGGGACAGGGGAACACTGAA. It specifies CAWGQGNTE. The CDR3, in full, reads CAWGQGNTEAFF.

The table lists this clone with many counts. The read stops 3 residues short of the end of the CDR3; the missing end is completed from the germline J gene. The V gene is TRBV20-1, the J gene TRBJ2-1, with D maybe TRBD2 (5 bases). The germline V gene has CDR1 DFQATT and CDR2 SNEGSKA (reference sequence). V was shortened by 3 bases and J by 4 bases, with 19 bases between the two germline ends. The CDR3 contains 16 residues. The sequenced part of the CDR3 DNA is TGCAGTGCTAGTAACCAGCGGATTACATTATACAATGAG. This encodes CSASNQRITLYNE. The CDR3 in full is CSASNQRITLYNEQFF.

This clone was recorded at least ten times. The read terminates 3 residues before the CDR3 end, so the remaining end is supplied by the germline J gene. The chain employs TRBV5-1 and TRBJ2-1; D is unclear. Germline V gene data show CDR1 as SGHRS and CDR2 as YFSETQ. The CDR3 contains 12 residues. The germline V and J ends were trimmed by 3 bases and 8 bases, with 9 bases remaining between them. Incomplete CDR3 DNA: TGCGCCAGCAGCTCCAATAACTATGAG. This sequence encodes CASSSNNYE. The CDR3 in full is CASSSNNYEQFF.

There are many counts of this clone. Sequencing ends 3 residues short of the CDR3 end; the germline J gene provides the rest. J is TRBJ2-7 and V is TRBV30; no definite D call. With 0 bases removed from V and 4 bases from J, the gap between germline ends came to 4 bases. The CDR3 runs to 11 residues. Germline-derived CDR1 and CDR2 are GTSNPN and SVGIG (reference sequence). This CDR3 is CAWSVQYEQYF. The sequenced CDR3 bases are TGTGCCTGGAGTGTACAGTACGAG.

This clone was observed many times. Coverage ceases 3 residues before the CDR3 finishes, and the germline J gene fills in the end. This rearrangement joins TRBV2 to TRBJ1-1; TRBD1 might be the D (6 bases). Germline V CDR1 and CDR2: SNHLY, FYNNEI. The CDR3 contains 14 residues. Partial CDR3 DNA: TGTGCCAGCAGTACATTAGGGGGGGTGTGGGAA. It yields the protein CASSTLGGVWE. Given in full, the CDR3 is CASSTLGGVWEAFF. The complete variable domain, with remaining parts taken from reference TRBV2 and TRBJ1-1, reads EPEVTQTPSHQVTQMGQEVILRCVPISNHLYFYWYRQILGQKVEFLVSFYNNEISEKSEIFDDQFSVERPDGSNFTLKIRSTKLEDSAMYFCASSTLGGVWEAFFGQGTRLTVV.

This clone was counted at least ten times. The CDR3 end falls 3 residues outside the read, so it is completed with the germline J gene. The chain recombines TRBV18 with TRBJ1-5; 7 bases are shared with TRBD1. This CDR3 comprises 14 residues. CDR1 and CDR2 from the germline V gene are KGHSH and LQKENI. V dropped 3 bases and J dropped 7; count of bases not matched to a gene: 6. The CDR3 is CASSPGQVGQPQHF. Incomplete CDR3 DNA: TGTGCCAGCTCACCTGGACAGGTGGGGCAGCCC.

This clone was seen repeatedly, ten times or more. The CDR3 end falls 3 residues outside the read, so it is completed with the germline J gene. V usage is TRBV29-1 and J usage is TRBJ2-1; D uncertain. This CDR3 contains 12 residues. The germline V and J ends were trimmed by 0 bases and 9 bases, with 9 bases remaining between them. Germline V lookup: CDR1 SQVTM, CDR2 ANQGSEA. The CDR3 sequence: CSVEEAAGEQFF. CDR3 DNA (partial): TGCAGCGTTGAAGAGGCAGCAGGTGAG.